This T cell receptor beta chain was sequenced during a study of T-cell memory formation after mild COVID-19. Study as a whole: TCR clusters were largely donor specific.

TCRdb redid the calling of the 5' RACE reads with MiXCR, one entry per CDR3 protein. The sample records fewer than 300,000 distinct CDR3 sequences, 18% being singletons. The J segment lost 0 bases and the V segment lost 2 bases, leaving 9 bases of the junction unmatched. The CDR3 loop spans 18 amino acids. Germline V gives CDR1 LGHNA, CDR2 YSLEER. Study-wide results and limits: CD4+ clones that contracted lay mainly in CM and EM; CD8+ ones lay in EMRA. A second wave of clones peaked on day 37, and their SARS-CoV-2 specificity went unconfirmed. Contracting clones from day 15 to 85 had balanced CD4/CD8; later expanders favoured CD4+.

Remarks on this clonotype: Its antigen remains unknown.

The clonotype was recovered from a man younger than 35 who had mild COVID-19 (a few samples of this study predate the infection). Cell type and time point are not known. The chain combines TRBV4-3 with TRBJ2-1; 8 bases line up with TRBD2. Sequencing was performed on PBMCs or a T cell subset sorted from them (not recorded which). The DNA for the CDR3 is TGCGCCAGCAGCCAAAACCGGGGGGGGTTGCGCTCCTACAATGAGCAGTTCTTC. This translates into CASSQNRGGLRSYNEQFF.